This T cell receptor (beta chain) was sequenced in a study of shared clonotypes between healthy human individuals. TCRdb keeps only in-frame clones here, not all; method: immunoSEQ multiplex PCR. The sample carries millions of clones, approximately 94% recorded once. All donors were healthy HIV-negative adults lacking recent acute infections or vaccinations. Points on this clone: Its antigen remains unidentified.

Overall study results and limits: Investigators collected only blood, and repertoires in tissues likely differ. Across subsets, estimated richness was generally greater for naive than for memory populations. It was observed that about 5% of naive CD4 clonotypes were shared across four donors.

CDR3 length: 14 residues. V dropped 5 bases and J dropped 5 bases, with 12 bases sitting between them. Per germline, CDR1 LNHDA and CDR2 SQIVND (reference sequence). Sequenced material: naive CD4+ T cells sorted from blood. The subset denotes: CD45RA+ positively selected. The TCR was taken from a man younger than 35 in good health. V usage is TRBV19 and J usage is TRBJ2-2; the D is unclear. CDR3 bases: TGTGCCAGTAGTCCCAAGGGTAGGACCGGGGAGCTGTTTTTT. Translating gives CASSPKGRTGELFF.